The 26 T cell receptor beta chains below all came from one sample that was sequenced in a study of shared clonotypes between healthy human individuals. Sequencing used immunoSEQ multiplex PCR; TCRdb keeps in-frame clones, though not all of them. The table shows about 2.1 million clones, with around 95% occurring only once. Terminally differentiated effector memory CD45RA+ cells were excluded by CCR7 positive selection of CD45RO-negative cells. The sequenced material came from naive CD8+ T cells from PBMCs. These receptors were collected from a man aged 18 to 30 in good health. Some clones in this sample may be carry-over from other donors' samples.

V is TRBV7-3 and J is TRBJ2-3; D uncertain. Germline V CDR1 and CDR2: SGHTA, FQGTGA. The CDR3 totals 14 residues. The ends were cut back, 4 bases at V and 2 bases at J, with 10 bases in the middle. For the CDR3, the DNA is TGTGCCAGCAGCTCTATGGGGTTCACAGATACGCAGTATTTT. Residues: CASSSMGFTDTQYF.

The chain carries TRBV2 and TRBJ1-1; D not resolved. CDR3 size: 13 residues. The V gene's germline CDR1 is SNHLY and CDR2 FYNNEI. Trimming took 6 bases from V and 6 from J, leaving 14 bases between them. CDR3 loop: CASSGGPKAEAFF. The DNA for the CDR3 is TGTGCCAGCAGCGGAGGGCCCAAAGCTGAAGCTTTCTTT. Full variable domain (rest looked up from reference TRBV2 and TRBJ1-1): EPEVTQTPSHQVTQMGQEVILRCVPISNHLYFYWYRQILGQKVEFLVSFYNNEISEKSEIFDDQFSVERPDGSNFTLKIRSTKLEDSAMYFCASSGGPKAEAFFGQGTRLTVV.

The J gene is TRBJ2-5, the V gene TRBV27; 8 bases align to TRBD1. This CDR3 contains 15 residues. The J segment lost 4 bases and the V segment lost 5 bases, leaving 9 bases of the junction unmatched. Germline assignment: CDR1 MNHEY and CDR2 SMNVEV (reference sequence). The CDR3: CASSPTPGGAETQYF. DNA for the CDR3: TGTGCCAGCAGTCCAACCCCAGGGGGCGCAGAGACCCAGTACTTC.

As DNA, the CDR3 is TGCAGCGTTGTTGGGACAGCTCCCCCTCGGAACACTGAAGCTTTCTTT. It encodes CSVVGTAPPRNTEAFF. The chain carries TRBV29-1 and TRBJ1-1; TRBD1 matches 7 bases. CDR1 and CDR2 (germline): SQVTM, ANQGSEA. CDR3 size: 16 residues. The V gene end was trimmed by 4 bases and the J gene end by 1 base; junction bases not matched to a gene: 12.

V is TRBV14 and J is TRBJ1-5; TRBD1 might be the D (5 bases). CDR3 length: 16 residues. Germline values: CDR1 SGHDN, CDR2 FVKESK. The germline V and J ends were trimmed by 0 bases and 2 bases, with 11 bases remaining between them. In nucleotides, the CDR3 is TGTGCCAGCAGCCAAGAAACGCCAGGGTGCAATCAGCCCCAGCATTTT. This codes for CASSQETPGCNQPQHF.

Worth noting for this clone: This sample also contains other DNA sequences that code for the same CDR3. The V call is TRBV6-5, the J call TRBJ2-1; TRBD2 might be the D (6 bases). This CDR3 contains 16 residues. Trimming pared 0 bases from V and 4 bases from J, leaving 13 bases between. From germline, CDR1 is MNHEY and CDR2 SVGAGI. This CDR3 reads CASSYSTGEVYNEQFF. As DNA, the CDR3 is TGTGCCAGCAGTTACTCTACGGGGGAAGTTTACAATGAGCAGTTCTTC.

This chain links TRBV7-3 with TRBJ2-2; D is possibly TRBD1 (6 bases). Per the germline V gene, CDR1 is SGHTA and CDR2 is FQGTGA. The ends were cut back, 8 bases at V and 3 bases at J, with 10 bases in the middle. CDR3 length equals 13 residues. This CDR3 reads CASSGVDTGELFF. The CDR3 coding sequence is TGTGCCAGCTCAGGGGTGGACACCGGGGAGCTGTTTTTT. The full variable domain, rest sourced from reference TRBV7-3 and TRBJ2-2, is GAGVSQTPSNKVTEKGKYVELRCDPISGHTALYWYRQSLGQGPEFLIYFQGTGAADDSGLPNDRFFAVRPEGSVSTLKIQRTERGDSAVYLCASSGVDTGELFFGEGSRLTVL.

This sequence joins TRBV7-9 and TRBJ2-7, with a tentative D call TRBD1 (5 bases). V shed 7 bases and J shed 2 bases, with 9 bases lying between them. This CDR3 contains 12 residues. CDR1 is SEHNR, CDR2 FQNEAQ, per germline (reference sequence). The CDR3 nucleotides read TGTGCCAGCACCCCGGACACCTACGAGCAGTACTTC. This gives the protein CASTPDTYEQYF.

In nucleotides, the CDR3 is TGTGCCAGCAGTGCCAGCCCCTACGAGCAGTACTTC. It is translated as CASSASPYEQYF. This sequence joins TRBV28 and TRBJ2-7; unclear D gene. V was shortened by 5 bases and J by 2 bases, with 7 bases between the two germline ends. Germline lookup yields CDR1 MDHEN and CDR2 SYDVKM. The CDR3 is 12 residues long.

V and J are TRBV7-9 and TRBJ2-2, with D unclear. V shed 0 bases and J shed 5 bases, with 7 bases lying between them. In germline, CDR1 is SEHNR, CDR2 FQNEAQ (reference sequence). This CDR3 spans 14 amino acids. The DNA for the CDR3 is TGTGCCAGCAGCTTAGCGATTGGTACCGGGGAGCTGTTTTTT. This translates into CASSLAIGTGELFF.

The rearrangement uses TRBV29-1 and TRBJ1-1; D is unresolved. V was trimmed by 6 bases and J by 6 bases, leaving 14 bases between them. The V gene's germline CDR1 is SQVTM and CDR2 ANQGSEA. This CDR3 region has 12 residues. CDR3: CSVLGSRPEAFF. The CDR3 DNA reads TGCAGCGTCTTGGGCAGCAGACCTGAAGCTTTCTTT. Complete variable domain (other parts from reference TRBV29-1 and TRBJ1-1): SAVISQKPSRDICQRGTSLTIQCQVDSQVTMMFWYRQQPGQSLTLIATANQGSEATYESGFVIDKFPISRPNLTFSTLTVSNMSPEDSSIYLCSVLGSRPEAFFGQGTRLTVV.

This rearrangement joins TRBV4-3 to TRBJ2-7; 11 bases fit TRBD2. The germline CDR1 and CDR2 sequences are LGHNA and YSLEER. The trim removed 4 bases at V and 7 bases at J, leaving 9 bases unmatched. This CDR3 is built from 15 residues. The CDR3 sequence: CASSLLLAGVEEQYF. In DNA form, the CDR3 reads TGCGCCAGCAGCCTTTTACTAGCGGGAGTGGAGGAGCAGTACTTC.

V gene TRBV7-3 combines with J gene TRBJ2-1; D assignment may be TRBD1 or TRBD2 (5 bases each). Trimming cost V 1 base and J 0 bases, with 19 bases left between them. Per germline, CDR1 SGHTA and CDR2 FQGTGA. This CDR3 has 19 residues. The CDR3 DNA reads as TGTGCCAGCAGCTTAAGGGGGTCCCAGGAAGTGAGCTCCTACAATGAGCAGTTCTTC. Translated: CASSLRGSQEVSSYNEQFF.

The CDR3 loop is CASSYTGTGNYEQYF. DNA of the CDR3: TGTGCCAGCAGCTACACCGGGACAGGGAACTACGAGCAGTACTTC. V usage is TRBV7-9 and J usage is TRBJ2-7, with 9 nucleotides matching TRBD1. The V gene's germline CDR1 is SEHNR and CDR2 FQNEAQ (reference sequence). With V trimmed by 4 bases and J by 3 bases, 7 bases remained unmatched. The CDR3 loop spans 15 amino acids.

The V and J genes are TRBV14 and TRBJ2-1; 13 bases align to TRBD2. The V gene end was trimmed by 3 bases and the J gene end by 2 bases; junction bases not matched to a gene: 1. This CDR3 region has 16 residues. CDR1 and CDR2 from the germline V gene are SGHDN and FVKESK. CDR3 nucleotide sequence: TGTGCCAGCAGCCAGACTAGCGGGAGGACCTACAATGAGCAGTTCTTC. This translates into CASSQTSGRTYNEQFF. Together with reference TRBV14 and TRBJ2-1, the CDR3 gives the full variable domain: EAGVTQFPSHSVIEKGQTVTLRCDPISGHDNLYWYRRVMGKEIKFLLHFVKESKQDESGMPNNRFLAERTGGTYSTLKVQPAELEDSGVYFCASSQTSGRTYNEQFFGPGTRLTVL.

The genes are TRBV28 and TRBJ1-4, with TRBD1 identical over 11 bases. Losses at the gene ends were 5 bases for V and 7 bases for J; bases not matched to a gene: 3. This CDR3 region has 14 residues. Germline V lookup: CDR1 MDHEN, CDR2 SYDVKM. Written as DNA, the CDR3 is TGTGCCAGCAGTCTGGGGACAGGGGGTGAAAAACTGTTTTTT. Amino acid sequence: CASSLGTGGEKLFF. The full variable domain, its missing parts supplied by reference TRBV28 and TRBJ1-4, is DVKVTQSSRYLVKRTGEKVFLECVQDMDHENMFWYRQDPGLGLRLIYFSYDVKMKEKGDIPEGYSVSREKKERFSLILESASTNQTSMYLCASSLGTGGEKLFFGSGTQLSVL.

The J gene is TRBJ1-2, the V gene TRBV28; 7 nucleotides line up with TRBD1. Germline lookup yields CDR1 MDHEN and CDR2 SYDVKM. This CDR3 region has 16 residues. The V segment lost 6 bases and the J segment 4 bases; nucleotides outside the gene matches: 14. The CDR3 loop reads CASRWPGTELTYGYTF. CDR3 bases: TGTGCCAGCAGATGGCCCGGGACAGAACTAACCTATGGCTACACCTTC.

The genes are TRBV4-1 and TRBJ2-2; no reliable D call. Germline CDR1 reads MGHRA; CDR2 reads YSYEKL. The CDR3 is made up of 13 amino acids. The V gene lost 0 bases and the J gene lost 6 bases, with 5 bases spanning the gap. This CDR3 is CASSQDSSGELFF. The CDR3 nucleotides read TGCGCCAGCAGCCAAGATTCATCCGGGGAGCTGTTTTTT.

The chain carries TRBV6-1 and TRBJ2-7; 10 bases align to TRBD1. Germline V lookup: CDR1 MNHNS, CDR2 SASEGT. CDR3 length equals 15 residues. The V gene end was trimmed by 3 bases and the J gene end by 4 bases; junction bases not matched to a gene: 6. The CDR3 sequence is CASSEGTGVGYEQYF. CDR3 bases: TGTGCCAGCAGTGAGGGGACAGGGGTGGGGTACGAGCAGTACTTC.

The chain employs TRBV4-3 and TRBJ2-2; possible D gene TRBD2, 5 bases. From germline, CDR1 is LGHNA and CDR2 YSLEER. Trimming cost V 0 bases and J 5 bases, with 19 bases left between them. CDR3 length: 18 amino acids. CDR3 sequence: CASSQDGVGYLVTGELFF. CDR3 sequence (DNA): TGCGCCAGCAGCCAAGACGGGGTTGGGTATTTGGTGACCGGGGAGCTGTTTTTT.

This clone was recorded a few times. This chain links TRBV7-9 with TRBJ1-1, with D possibly being TRBD1 (6 bases). CDR3 size: 14 residues. Trimming stripped 5 bases from V and 14 bases from J, with 24 bases between. The germline gives CDR1 SEHNR, CDR2 FQNEAQ (reference sequence). This CDR3 is CASSTRTRAGTSFF. CDR3 DNA: TGTGCCAGCAGCACTAGAACTAGGGCCGGGACATCCTTCTTT.

The V and J genes are TRBV7-6 and TRBJ2-7; 7 bases fit TRBD2. The CDR3 consists of 15 residues. With 5 bases clipped from V and 0 bases from J, the junction kept 7 bases outside the gene matches. The germline V gene encodes CDR1 SGHVS and CDR2 FNYEAQ. CDR3 sequence: CASSPGRDRSYEQYF. The CDR3, as DNA: TGTGCCAGCAGCCCGGGGAGGGACCGCTCCTACGAGCAGTACTTC.

This chain uses TRBV7-2 with TRBJ2-4; unclear D gene. Trimming shortened V by 6 bases and J by 4 bases, and 16 bases separated the two germline ends. CDR1 SGHTA and CDR2 FQGNSA come from the germline V gene. CDR3 length: 15 amino acids. CDR3 sequence: CASSSGAVFKNIQYF. The CDR3 DNA reads TGTGCCAGCAGTTCAGGCGCGGTTTTTAAAAACATTCAGTACTTC.

The chain carries TRBV6-5 and TRBJ2-1; TRBD2 matches 10 bases. The CDR3 consists of 14 residues. J gave up 9 bases and V 6 bases, and 8 bases lay outside the gene matches. Per the germline V gene, CDR1 is MNHEY and CDR2 is SVGAGI. The CDR3, as DNA: TGTGCCAGCAGGGAGCGGGAGGGCCGGTTTGAGCAGTTCTTC. It translates to CASREREGRFEQFF.

The chain couples TRBV7-2 to TRBJ1-4, with 9 positions matching TRBD1. The trim removed 5 bases at V and 5 bases at J, leaving 3 bases unmatched. From germline, CDR1 is SGHTA and CDR2 FQGNSA. The CDR3 has 14 residues. CDR3 sequence reads: CASSLDRGNEKLFF. The CDR3 bases are TGTGCCAGCAGCCTCGACAGGGGGAATGAAAAACTGTTTTTT.

This clone was seen a handful of times. The same CDR3 can be traced to other DNA sequences in this sample. This chain uses TRBV27 with TRBJ1-1; no clear D. The CDR3 has 13 amino acids. V lost 1 base and J 5 bases, leaving 8 bases between the germline ends. Per the germline V gene, CDR1 is MNHEY and CDR2 is SMNVEV (reference sequence). The CDR3: CASSLLRGTEAFF. The CDR3 DNA is TGTGCCAGCAGTTTATTACGGGGTACTGAAGCTTTCTTT.